What follows are 32 T cell receptor beta chains derived from one specimen sequenced in a study of cytotoxic CD8 clonotypes in ibrutinib-treated CLL. This table comes from immunoSEQ multiplex PCR, and its TCRdb copy is limited to in-frame clones, with some not included. Of about 76,000 clones in the sample, just over 85% were seen once. The starting material was PBMCs, obtained before ibrutinib treatment. These receptors originate from a human donor with chronic lymphocytic leukemia.

This rearrangement joins TRBV9 to TRBJ2-7; D remains unclear. Looked up from germline, CDR1 is SGDLS and CDR2 is YYNGEE. Trimming cost V 0 bases and J 3 bases, with 16 bases left between them. The CDR3 sequence is 16 residues long. The CDR3 reads CASSVAETDGIYEQYF. In nucleotides, the CDR3 is TGTGCCAGCAGCGTAGCAGAGACGGACGGAATCTACGAGCAGTACTTC.

This rearrangement joins TRBV7-9 to TRBJ2-7, with 7 bases fitting TRBD2. This CDR3 is 15 amino acids long. After removal of 3 bases from V and 2 bases from J, the junction contained 7 bases not matched to a gene. Germline V gene data show CDR1 as SEHNR and CDR2 as FQNEAQ (reference sequence). This chain's CDR3 is CASSFQRGATYEQYF. DNA for the CDR3: TGTGCCAGCAGCTTCCAGCGGGGAGCTACCTACGAGCAGTACTTC.

This clone was counted only a few times. The chain links TRBV7-2 to TRBJ2-3; TRBD2 agrees at 8 bases. Germline trimming cut 1 base from V and 6 bases from J; bases unmatched to any gene: 3. The germline V gene has CDR1 SGHTA and CDR2 FQGNSA. The CDR3 is made up of 14 amino acids. DNA of the CDR3: TGTGCCAGCAGCTTAGGTACTAGCGGCGATACGCAGTATTTT. This encodes CASSLGTSGDTQYF.

This clone was seen a single time. This chain joins TRBV19 and TRBJ1-1; D may be TRBD1 (5 bases). CDR3 size: 13 residues. The ends were cut back, 8 bases at V and 3 bases at J, with 13 bases in the middle. Germline values: CDR1 LNHDA, CDR2 SQIVND (reference sequence). In nucleotides, the CDR3 is TGTGCCAGTGGGACCGGGTTGGACACTGAAGCTTTCTTT. It translates to CASGTGLDTEAFF. The variable domain in full, with the rest retrieved from reference TRBV19 and TRBJ1-1, is DGGITQSPKYLFRKEGQNVTLSCEQNLNHDAMYWYRQDPGQGLRLIYYSQIVNDFQKGDIAEGYSVSREKKESFPLTVTSAQKNPTAFYLCASGTGLDTEAFFGQGTRLTVV.

The rearrangement uses TRBV30 and TRBJ2-3; 9 bases are shared with TRBD1. Losses at the gene ends were 3 bases for V and 2 bases for J; bases not matched to a gene: 6. In germline, CDR1 is GTSNPN, CDR2 SVGIG (reference sequence). This CDR3 comprises 15 residues. The chain's CDR3 is CAWRGTGLPTDTQYF. The CDR3 DNA follows: TGTGCCTGGAGGGGGACAGGGCTCCCCACAGATACGCAGTATTTT.

V is TRBV7-9 and J is TRBJ2-5; weak D call: TRBD2 (6 bases). Trimming shortened V by 6 bases and J by 5 bases, and 13 bases separated the two germline ends. Germline V CDR1 and CDR2: SEHNR, FQNEAQ (reference sequence). The length of the CDR3 is 13 residues. This chain's CDR3 is CASRLRGGETQYF. CDR3 in DNA: TGTGCCAGCAGACTTCGTGGGGGGGAGACCCAGTACTTC. The full variable domain, in which reference TRBV7-9 and TRBJ2-5 provide the parts outside the CDR3, is DTGVSQNPRHKITKRGQNVTFRCDPISEHNRLYWYRQTLGQGPEFLTYFQNEAQLEKSRLLSDRFSAERPKGSFSTLEIQRTEQGDSAMYLCASRLRGGETQYFGPGTRLLVL.

The rearrangement uses TRBV27 and TRBJ2-3; perhaps TRBD1 as D (5 bases). CDR3 size: 13 residues. Germline V CDR1 and CDR2: MNHEY, SMNVEV (reference sequence). Trimming removed 2 bases from V and 4 bases from J, with 7 bases in between. CDR3 sequence: CASSLTGPDTQYF. CDR3 DNA sequence: TGTGCCAGCAGTTTAACAGGTCCAGATACGCAGTATTTT.

The V and J genes are TRBV7-8 and TRBJ2-7, with 8 bases lining up with TRBD2. CDR1 is SGHVS, CDR2 FQNEAQ, per germline. J gave up 6 bases and V 4 bases, and 8 bases lay outside the gene matches. The CDR3 has 14 amino acids. CDR3 sequence reads: CASSSGGLVVEQYF. CDR3 DNA: TGTGCCAGCAGCTCGGGGGGGCTCGTTGTCGAGCAGTACTTC.

In DNA form, the CDR3 reads TGTGCCAGCACCTCACGGACAGATACGCAGTATTTT. Its translation is CASTSRTDTQYF. The gene calls are TRBV25-1 and TRBJ2-3; D remains unclear. With 7 bases removed from V and 3 bases from J, the gap between germline ends came to 8 bases. This CDR3 region has 12 residues. CDR1 and CDR2 (germline): MGHDK, SYGVNS. Using reference TRBV25-1 and TRBJ2-3 for the parts outside the CDR3, the full variable domain is EADIYQTPRYLVIGTGKKITLECSQTMGHDKMYWYQQDPGMELHLIHYSYGVNSTEKGDLSSESTVSRIRTEHFPLTLESARPSHTSQYLCASTSRTDTQYFGPGTRLTVL.

The chain employs TRBV5-1 and TRBJ2-1; 9 nucleotides match TRBD1. CDR3 length: 16 amino acids. V lost 2 bases to trimming and J lost 12 bases; unmatched junction nucleotides: 15. Per the germline V gene, CDR1 is SGHRS and CDR2 is YFSETQ. CDR3 protein: CASSLTGTGYFIGQFF. DNA for the CDR3: TGCGCCAGCAGCTTAACCGGGACAGGGTACTTCATAGGGCAGTTCTTC.

V gene TRBV30 combines with J gene TRBJ1-4; the D gene is possibly TRBD1 (5 bases). Germline V gene lookup returns CDR1 GTSNPN and CDR2 SVGIG (reference sequence). Trimming took off 8 bases at V and 13 bases at J, with 29 bases between the two ends. CDR3 length: 15 residues. CDR3 sequence: CAGPLRGSFNIGLFF. The CDR3 DNA sequence: TGTGCCGGACCCCTTCGGGGGTCCTTTAATATTGGACTGTTTTTT.

This clone was seen more than once but under ten times. The V and J genes are TRBV5-1 and TRBJ2-6; D remains ambiguous. The CDR3 contains 15 residues. The ends were cut back, 4 bases at V and 6 bases at J, with 14 bases in the middle. Germline V gene lookup returns CDR1 SGHRS and CDR2 YFSETQ. The CDR3 DNA reads as TGCGCCAGCAGCCCGCCTCGTGGGTCGGCCAACGTCCTGACTTTC. Protein: CASSPPRGSANVLTF.

The chain has TRBV7-9 and TRBJ2-4; D is perhaps TRBD1 or TRBD2 (5 bases each). The ends were cut back, 0 bases at V and 1 base at J, with 10 bases in the middle. The V gene's germline CDR1 is SEHNR and CDR2 FQNEAQ (reference sequence). The CDR3 consists of 16 residues. The DNA for the CDR3 is TGTGCCAGCAGCTTAGCGGTAGGGACGGCCAAAAACATTCAGTACTTC. It specifies CASSLAVGTAKNIQYF.

This clone has just a few counts. The rearrangement links TRBV6-6 to TRBJ1-5; the D gene is possibly TRBD1 (5 bases). Per the germline V gene, CDR1 is MNHNY and CDR2 is SVGAGI (reference sequence). This CDR3 is 13 amino acids long. V lost 6 bases to trimming and J lost 15 bases, with 21 bases between them. The CDR3 protein is CASSRRSRTLGHF. The CDR3 nucleotides are TGTGCCAGCAGCCGTAGATCTCGGACACTCGGGCATTTT.

The chain is built from TRBV5-1 and TRBJ2-3; TRBD2 agrees at 9 bases. The length of the CDR3 is 14 residues. Germline V gene lookup returns CDR1 SGHRS and CDR2 YFSETQ. The J segment lost 3 bases and the V segment lost 6 bases, leaving 5 bases of the junction unmatched. The CDR3 region is CASNVAGATDTQYF. The CDR3 nucleotides read TGCGCCAGCAACGTAGCGGGAGCGACAGATACGCAGTATTTT.

The chain employs TRBV6-1 and TRBJ2-7, with a tentative D call TRBD1 (6 bases). This CDR3 comprises 13 residues. Germline-derived CDR1 and CDR2 are MNHNS and SASEGT. V was trimmed by 8 bases and J by 2 bases, leaving 13 bases between them. DNA for the CDR3: TGTGCCAGCGAGCGGACAGAGACCTACGAGCAGTACTTC. Protein product: CASERTETYEQYF.

This chain links TRBV5-4 with TRBJ2-7; tentatively, D is TRBD2 (5 bases). There are 17 residues in the CDR3. CDR1 is SGHNT, CDR2 YYREEE, per germline (reference sequence). The germline V and J ends were trimmed by 0 bases and 5 bases, with 21 bases remaining between them. The CDR3 DNA reads as TGTGCCAGCAGCTTGGGATCCAGAACTAGTAGGCTTCACGAGCAGTACTTC. This gives the protein CASSLGSRTSRLHEQYF.

A single count supports this clone. The chain carries TRBV5-4 and TRBJ2-3, with no clear D. The germline V gene has CDR1 SGHNT and CDR2 YYREEE (reference sequence). CDR3 length: 14 residues. Trimming took 6 bases from V and 2 from J, leaving 13 bases between them. The CDR3 reads CASNTGGYTDTQYF. In DNA, the CDR3 is TGTGCCAGCAACACGGGCGGATACACAGATACGCAGTATTTT.

V and J are TRBV7-2 and TRBJ2-1; 8 bases are a match to TRBD2. The V and J ends lost 3 bases and 7 bases, in that order; junction bases with no gene match: 5. The CDR3 loop spans 14 amino acids. The germline V gene has CDR1 SGHTA and CDR2 FQGNSA. The CDR3 DNA sequence: TGTGCCAGCAGCTTTTCCGGGAGGGAGAATGAGCAGTTCTTC. Translating it yields CASSFSGRENEQFF.

V is TRBV9 and J is TRBJ1-1; 7 bases align to TRBD1. This CDR3 spans 14 amino acids. Trimming at V came to 4 bases and at J to 1 base, leaving 4 bases not matched to a gene. CDR1 is SGDLS and CDR2 is YYNGEE in the germline V gene. CDR3 nucleotides: TGTGCCAGCAGCCGGACAGGAACGAACACTGAAGCTTTCTTT. This codes for CASSRTGTNTEAFF.

This chain uses TRBV5-1 with TRBJ2-7; the D gene could be TRBD1 or TRBD2 (5 bases each). The CDR3 runs 15 residues. Germline assignment: CDR1 SGHRS and CDR2 YFSETQ. V gave up 7 bases and J gave up 0 bases, with 17 bases separating them. The CDR3 protein is CASGVGDPSSYEQYF. The CDR3 region has the DNA TGCGCCAGCGGGGTAGGGGACCCCAGCTCCTACGAGCAGTACTTC.

This sequence joins TRBV4-1 and TRBJ1-3, with TRBD1 as a possible D gene (5 bases). Germline-derived CDR1 and CDR2 are MGHRA and YSYEKL. The CDR3 sequence is 15 residues long. The ends were cut back, 5 bases at V and 0 bases at J, with 11 bases in the middle. The CDR3 sequence: CASSWEDNSGNTIYF. The CDR3 coding sequence is TGCGCCAGCAGCTGGGAGGACAACTCTGGAAACACCATATATTTT.

The chain links TRBV7-9 to TRBJ2-7; TRBD2 might be the D (6 bases). Trimming removed 4 bases from V and 0 bases from J, with 16 bases in between. The CDR3 loop spans 16 amino acids. Germline CDR1 and CDR2: SEHNR and FQNEAQ (reference sequence). CDR3 sequence reads: CASSSFWDFASYEQYF. The CDR3 coding sequence is TGTGCCAGCAGCTCTTTCTGGGACTTTGCCTCCTACGAGCAGTACTTC.

This rearrangement joins TRBV12-5 to TRBJ2-3; possibly TRBD1 or TRBD2 for D (6 bases each). Germline values: CDR1 LGHNT, CDR2 FRNRAP. This CDR3 comprises 17 residues. The CDR3 protein is CTMGGRRPLPSTDTQYF. CDR3 DNA: TGTACTATGGGGGGCCGTCGGCCCCTGCCTAGCACAGATACGCAGTATTTT.

The chain recombines TRBV30 with TRBJ2-7; TRBD1 matches 9 bases. Trimming removed 3 bases from V and 5 bases from J; junction bases left unmatched: 8. The CDR3 contains 14 residues. The germline V gene has CDR1 GTSNPN and CDR2 SVGIG (reference sequence). The CDR3 bases are TGTGCCTGGAGCCAAACAGGGGGCAGCGACGAGCAGTACTTC. Translating it yields CAWSQTGGSDEQYF.

This clone was counted a single time. The chain carries TRBV5-1 and TRBJ1-4; D remains ambiguous. The CDR3 consists of 15 residues. Trimming pared 2 bases from V and 4 bases from J, leaving 12 bases between. Germline V CDR1 and CDR2: SGHRS, YFSETQ. The CDR3 nucleotides read TGCGCCAGCAGCTTTAATGGTCAACTTAATGAAAAACTGTTTTTT. It encodes CASSFNGQLNEKLFF. The full variable domain, with the rest looked up from reference TRBV5-1 and TRBJ1-4, is KAGVTQTPRYLIKTRGQQVTLSCSPISGHRSVSWYQQTPGQGLQFLFEYFSETQRNKGNFPGRFSGRQFSNSRSEMNVSTLELGDSALYLCASSFNGQLNEKLFFGSGTQLSVL.

This sequence joins TRBV18 and TRBJ1-5, with a tentative D call TRBD1 (5 bases). Per germline, CDR1 KGHSH and CDR2 LQKENI. The CDR3 covers 16 residues. The ends were cut back, 2 bases at V and 3 bases at J, with 14 bases in the middle. The CDR3: CASSPSPPDNNQPQHF. DNA for the CDR3: TGTGCCAGCTCACCAAGCCCTCCGGACAACAATCAGCCCCAGCATTTT.

V gene TRBV18 combines with J gene TRBJ1-5; perhaps TRBD1 as D (6 bases). In germline, CDR1 is KGHSH, CDR2 LQKENI. CDR3 size: 15 residues. Trimming stripped 5 bases from V and 0 bases from J, with 11 bases between. CDR3 sequence reads: CASSGQGNSNQPQHF. CDR3 DNA: TGTGCCAGCTCAGGTCAGGGGAATAGCAATCAGCCCCAGCATTTT.

The chain carries TRBV11-2 and TRBJ1-1; a possible D gene is TRBD1 (6 bases). The germline V gene encodes CDR1 SGHAT and CDR2 FQNNGV. The V end lost 0 bases, the J end lost 0 bases, and 11 bases lay between the germline ends. The CDR3 loop spans 16 amino acids. CDR3 bases: TGTGCCAGCAGCTTAGATTGGACAGCCTTGAACACTGAAGCTTTCTTT. Translating gives CASSLDWTALNTEAFF.

The CDR3 DNA is TGTGCCAGCAGCCTAACCCCAGGGAGTCAAGGTGAGCAGTTCTTC. It encodes CASSLTPGSQGEQFF. This chain joins TRBV27 and TRBJ2-1; tentatively, D is TRBD1 or TRBD2 (5 bases each). This CDR3 contains 15 residues. The ends were cut back, 6 bases at V and 9 bases at J, with 21 bases in the middle. Germline values: CDR1 MNHEY, CDR2 SMNVEV (reference sequence).

The chain links TRBV5-4 to TRBJ2-2; possibly TRBD2 for D (6 bases). Germline V lookup: CDR1 SGHNT, CDR2 YYREEE (reference sequence). Trimming removed 4 bases from V and 5 bases from J, with 12 bases in between. The CDR3 extends over 14 amino acids. For the CDR3, the DNA is TGTGCCAGCAGCCTTGGGGGGATGACCGGGGAGCTGTTTTTT. This codes for CASSLGGMTGELFF.

This clone was picked up a small number of times. V usage is TRBV7-9 and J usage is TRBJ2-7; tentatively, D is TRBD2 (6 bases). The CDR3 totals 13 residues. Germline CDR1 SEHNR, CDR2 FQNEAQ (reference sequence). The V and J ends lost 4 bases and 3 bases respectively, with 10 bases between them. Here the CDR3 DNA reads TGTGCCAGCAGCTCTCTAGCGCGCTACGAGCAGTACTTC. Its translation is CASSSLARYEQYF. Using reference TRBV7-9 and TRBJ2-7 for the parts outside the CDR3, the full variable domain is DTGVSQNPRHKITKRGQNVTFRCDPISEHNRLYWYRQTLGQGPEFLTYFQNEAQLEKSRLLSDRFSAERPKGSFSTLEIQRTEQGDSAMYLCASSSLARYEQYFGPGTRLTVT.